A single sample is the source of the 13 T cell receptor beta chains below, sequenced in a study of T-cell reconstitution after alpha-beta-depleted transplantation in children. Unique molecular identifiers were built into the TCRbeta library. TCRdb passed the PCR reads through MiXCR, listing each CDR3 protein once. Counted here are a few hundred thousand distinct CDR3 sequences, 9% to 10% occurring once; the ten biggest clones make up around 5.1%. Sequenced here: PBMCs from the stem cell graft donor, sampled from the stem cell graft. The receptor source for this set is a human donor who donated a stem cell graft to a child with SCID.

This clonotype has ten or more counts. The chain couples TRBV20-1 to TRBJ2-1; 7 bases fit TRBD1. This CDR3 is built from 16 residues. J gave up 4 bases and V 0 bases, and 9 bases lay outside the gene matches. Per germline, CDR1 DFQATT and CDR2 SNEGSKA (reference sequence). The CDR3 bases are TGCAGTGCTAGAGATCCGGCAGGGGGAGAGTACAATGAGCAGTTCTTC. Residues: CSARDPAGGEYNEQFF.

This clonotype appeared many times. In nucleotides, the CDR3 is TGTGCCAGCAGCCCCAAGGCGGGCGATACGCAGTATTTT. Translating gives CASSPKAGDTQYF. V is TRBV12-3 or TRBV12-4 and J is TRBJ2-3; D possibly corresponds to TRBD2 (5 bases). This CDR3 is built from 13 residues. Trimming cost V 6 bases and J 6 bases, with 13 bases left between them.

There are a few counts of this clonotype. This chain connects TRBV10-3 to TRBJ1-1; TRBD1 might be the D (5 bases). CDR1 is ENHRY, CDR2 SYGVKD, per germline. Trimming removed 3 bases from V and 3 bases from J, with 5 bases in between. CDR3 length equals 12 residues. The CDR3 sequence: CAISDRDTEAFF. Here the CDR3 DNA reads TGTGCCATCAGTGACAGGGACACTGAAGCTTTCTTT.

Here the CDR3 reads CASSRRGGKGNYGYTF. The DNA of the CDR3 is TGTGCCAGCAGCCGCCGCGGGGGGAAAGGGAACTATGGCTACACCTTC. The chain links TRBV7-2 to TRBJ1-2, with D possibly TRBD1 on 5 matching bases. V was shortened by 5 bases and J by 2 bases, with 18 bases between the two germline ends. CDR3 size: 16 residues. The germline V gene encodes CDR1 SGHTA and CDR2 FQGNSA. The variable domain in full, with the rest retrieved from reference TRBV7-2 and TRBJ1-2, is GAGVSQSPSNKVTEKGKDVELRCDPISGHTALYWYRQSLGQGLEFLIYFQGNSAPDKSGLPSDRFSAERTGGSVSTLTIQRTQQEDSAVYLCASSRRGGKGNYGYTFGSGTRLTVV.

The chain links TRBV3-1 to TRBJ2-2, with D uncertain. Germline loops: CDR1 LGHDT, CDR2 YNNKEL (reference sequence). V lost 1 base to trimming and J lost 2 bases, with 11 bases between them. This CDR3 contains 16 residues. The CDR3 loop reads CASSQVKTANTGELFF. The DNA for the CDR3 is TGTGCCAGCAGCCAAGTTAAAACAGCTAACACCGGGGAGCTGTTTTTT.

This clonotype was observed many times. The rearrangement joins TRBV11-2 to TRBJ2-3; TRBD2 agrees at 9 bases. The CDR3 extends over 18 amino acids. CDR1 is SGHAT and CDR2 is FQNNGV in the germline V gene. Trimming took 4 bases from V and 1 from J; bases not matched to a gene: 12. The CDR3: CASSSSSRGGRGTDTQYF. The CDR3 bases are TGTGCCAGCAGCTCCTCATCGCGGGGGGGCCGTGGCACAGATACGCAGTATTTT. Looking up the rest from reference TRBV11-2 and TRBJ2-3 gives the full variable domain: EAGVAQSPRYKIIEKRQSVAFWCNPISGHATLYWYQQILGQGPKLLIQFQNNGVVDDSQLPKDRFSAERLKGVDSTLKIQPAKLEDSAVYLCASSSSSRGGRGTDTQYFGPGTRLTVL.

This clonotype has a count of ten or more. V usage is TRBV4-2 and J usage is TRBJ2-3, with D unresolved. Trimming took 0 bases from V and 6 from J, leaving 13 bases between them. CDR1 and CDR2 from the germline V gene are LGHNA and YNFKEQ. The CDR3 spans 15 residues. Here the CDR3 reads CASSQELGMTDTQYF. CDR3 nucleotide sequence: TGTGCCAGCAGCCAAGAGTTGGGGATGACGGATACGCAGTATTTT.

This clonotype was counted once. CDR3 in DNA: TGTGCCAGCAGCTTAAGGGCAGGGGACTACGAGCAGTACTTC. Its translation: CASSLRAGDYEQYF. The gene calls are TRBV7-2 and TRBJ2-7, with D perhaps matching TRBD1 (6 bases). The germline V gene has CDR1 SGHTA and CDR2 FQGNSA. V was trimmed by 2 bases and J by 3 bases, leaving 11 bases between them. This CDR3 contains 14 residues.

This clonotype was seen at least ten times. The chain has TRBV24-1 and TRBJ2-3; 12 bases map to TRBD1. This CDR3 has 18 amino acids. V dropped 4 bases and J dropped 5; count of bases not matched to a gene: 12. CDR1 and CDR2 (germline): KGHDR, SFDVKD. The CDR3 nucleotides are TGTGCCACCAGTGACAGGATGCCGGGACAGGGGGCAAGAGATACGCAGTATTTT. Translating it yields CATSDRMPGQGARDTQYF.

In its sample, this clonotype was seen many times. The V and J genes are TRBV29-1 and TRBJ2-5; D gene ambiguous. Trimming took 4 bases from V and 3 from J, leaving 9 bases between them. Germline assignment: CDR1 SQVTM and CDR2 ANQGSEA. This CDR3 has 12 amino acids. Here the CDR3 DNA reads TGCAGCGTTGTAGGTGCTGAAGAGACCCAGTACTTC. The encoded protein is CSVVGAEETQYF.

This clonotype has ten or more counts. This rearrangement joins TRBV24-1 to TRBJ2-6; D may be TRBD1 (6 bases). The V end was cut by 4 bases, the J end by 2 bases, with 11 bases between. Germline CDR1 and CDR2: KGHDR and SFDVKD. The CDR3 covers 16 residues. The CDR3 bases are TGTGCCACCAGTGACCCCCACAGGGCTGGGGCCAACGTCCTGACTTTC. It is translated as CATSDPHRAGANVLTF.

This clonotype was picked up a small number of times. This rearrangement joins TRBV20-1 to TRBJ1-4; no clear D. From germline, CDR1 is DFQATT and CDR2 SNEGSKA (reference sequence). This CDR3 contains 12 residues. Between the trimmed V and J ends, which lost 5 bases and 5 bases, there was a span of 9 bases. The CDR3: CSAQRLNEKLFF. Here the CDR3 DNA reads TGCAGTGCTCAGCGGCTAAATGAAAAACTGTTTTTT.

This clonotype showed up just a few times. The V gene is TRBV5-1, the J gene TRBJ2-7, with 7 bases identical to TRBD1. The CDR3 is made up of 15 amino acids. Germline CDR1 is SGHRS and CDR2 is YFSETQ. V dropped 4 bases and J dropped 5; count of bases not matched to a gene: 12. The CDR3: CASSLDRAPGDEQYF. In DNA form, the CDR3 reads TGCGCCAGCAGCCTAGACAGGGCCCCAGGGGACGAGCAGTACTTC.